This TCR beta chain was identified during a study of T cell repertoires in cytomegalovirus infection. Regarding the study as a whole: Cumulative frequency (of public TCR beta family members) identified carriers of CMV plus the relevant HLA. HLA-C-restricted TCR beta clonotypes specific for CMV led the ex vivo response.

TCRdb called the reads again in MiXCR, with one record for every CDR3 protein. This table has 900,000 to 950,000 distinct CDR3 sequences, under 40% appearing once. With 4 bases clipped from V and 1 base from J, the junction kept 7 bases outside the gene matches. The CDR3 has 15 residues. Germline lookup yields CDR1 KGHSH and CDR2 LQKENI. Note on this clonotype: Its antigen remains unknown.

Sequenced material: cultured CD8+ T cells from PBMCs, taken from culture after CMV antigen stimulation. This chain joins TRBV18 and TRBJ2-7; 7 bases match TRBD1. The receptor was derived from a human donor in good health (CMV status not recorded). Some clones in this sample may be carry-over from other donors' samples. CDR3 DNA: TGTGCCAGCTCACTTAACCGGGACAGATCCTACGAGCAGTACTTC. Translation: CASSLNRDRSYEQYF.